The 18 T cell receptor beta chains below were found in one sample sequenced in a study of blood T cells in healthy people across ages. A sample-barcoded 5' primer and a J-beta primer mix were used in a second PCR of roughly 7 to 12 cycles. TCRdb ran MiXCR on the 5' RACE reads and lists one entry per CDR3 protein. The repertoire holds roughly 700,000 distinct CDR3 sequences, with more than 20% as singletons. The same specimen was also included in a second study, on T cells of mothers and their children.

Sequenced sample: blood. The receptors were sampled from a boy between 10 and 17 years old in good health.

The chain carries TRBV29-1 and TRBJ2-2; TRBD2 agrees at 13 bases. CDR1 and CDR2 from the germline V gene are SQVTM and ANQGSEA. The CDR3 sequence is 18 residues long. V lost 2 bases, J lost 0 bases, and 6 bases stayed unmatched. The CDR3 loop is CSVELLAGGLANTGELFF. As DNA, the CDR3 is TGCAGCGTTGAACTACTAGCGGGGGGGTTAGCGAACACCGGGGAGCTGTTTTTT.

The chain has TRBV9 and TRBJ2-2, with 12 nucleotides matching TRBD2. V dropped 4 bases and J dropped 5; count of bases not matched to a gene: 6. The CDR3 extends over 16 amino acids. Germline assignment: CDR1 SGDLS and CDR2 YYNGEE. The CDR3 protein is CASSSSGRAGTGELFF. CDR3 coding DNA: TGTGCCAGCAGCTCTAGCGGGAGGGCTGGAACCGGGGAGCTGTTTTTT.

Only a few counts were recorded for this clonotype. The chain combines TRBV27 with TRBJ1-2; D unresolved. This CDR3 has 12 amino acids. V was cut by 6 bases and J by 6 bases, with 11 bases left in between. The germline CDR1 and CDR2 sequences are MNHEY and SMNVEV (reference sequence). The CDR3 nucleotides are TGTGCCAGCAGCCCGGGGTCCCATGGCTACACCTTC. Its translation is CASSPGSHGYTF.

The chain carries TRBV27 and TRBJ1-4; D uncertain. V was trimmed by 6 bases and J by 3 bases, leaving 11 bases between them. Germline V gene sequence: CDR1 MNHEY, CDR2 SMNVEV (reference sequence). The CDR3 is 14 amino acids. CDR3 loop: CASRPAGPNEKLFF. Here the CDR3 DNA reads TGTGCCAGCAGACCGGCAGGACCTAATGAAAAACTGTTTTTT.

The chain employs TRBV28 and TRBJ2-7; 7 bases are a match to TRBD2. The germline CDR1 and CDR2 sequences are MDHEN and SYDVKM. V lost 5 bases, J lost 2 bases, and 9 bases stayed unmatched. The CDR3 is 15 residues long. For the CDR3, the DNA is TGTGCCAGCAGTCGTGGGAGGGCCCTTCCCTACGAGCAGTACTTC. The encoded protein is CASSRGRALPYEQYF.

This chain joins TRBV14 and TRBJ2-1; D not resolved. V was clipped by 3 bases and J by 2 bases, with 17 bases between them. Germline assignment: CDR1 SGHDN and CDR2 FVKESK. There are 17 residues in the CDR3. CDR3 coding DNA: TGTGCCAGCAGCCAGGCCTCCGCGGATTGGACCTACAATGAGCAGTTCTTC. Translation gives CASSQASADWTYNEQFF.

This clonotype appeared a few times. The rearrangement joins TRBV28 to TRBJ1-4, with D hard to call. Germline CDR1 reads MDHEN; CDR2 reads SYDVKM. Trimming removed 6 bases from V and 0 bases from J, with 14 bases in between. There are 16 residues in the CDR3. The CDR3 DNA reads as TGTGCCAGCAGATCCCCGGACGGTGCAACTAATGAAAAACTGTTTTTT. Protein product: CASRSPDGATNEKLFF.

This clonotype has only a few counts. The CDR3 nucleotides are TGTGCCAGCAGCTTCGGGGGGACTTTGAACACCGGGGAGCTGTTTTTT. It translates to CASSFGGTLNTGELFF. The V and J genes are TRBV7-3 and TRBJ2-2; TRBD2 matches 7 bases. Germline CDR1 and CDR2: SGHTA and FQGTGA. The CDR3 runs 16 residues. The V gene end was trimmed by 3 bases and the J gene end by 1 base; junction bases not matched to a gene: 5.

The rearrangement uses TRBV10-3 and TRBJ2-5; D not certain. CDR3 length equals 13 residues. The germline gives CDR1 ENHRY, CDR2 SYGVKD. Trimming stripped 4 bases from V and 13 bases from J, with 19 bases between. The CDR3 sequence: CAISAPNPGERYF. The CDR3, as DNA: TGTGCCATCAGTGCCCCCAATCCTGGAGAGCGGTACTTC.

The V and J genes are TRBV29-1 and TRBJ1-1, with unresolved D. Germline V gene sequence: CDR1 SQVTM, CDR2 ANQGSEA. V lost 1 base and J lost 5, with 8 bases in between. The CDR3 sequence is 12 residues long. This CDR3 reads CSVEVPPTEAFF. The CDR3 DNA reads TGCAGCGTTGAAGTTCCTCCTACTGAAGCTTTCTTT.

The chain uses TRBV13 and TRBJ2-5, with D possibly being TRBD2 (7 bases). CDR3 length: 16 residues. CDR1 is PRHDT, CDR2 FYEKMQ, per germline (reference sequence). V lost 5 bases and J 1 base, leaving 17 bases between the germline ends. The CDR3 nucleotides read TGTGCCAGCAGCCTATGGGGGCGGGGGCCCCAAGAGACCCAGTACTTC. This sequence encodes CASSLWGRGPQETQYF.

The gene calls are TRBV20-1 and TRBJ2-5, with D perhaps TRBD1 (5 bases). CDR1 is DFQATT, CDR2 SNEGSKA, per germline (reference sequence). Trimming shortened V by 1 base and J by 9 bases, and 15 bases separated the two germline ends. CDR3 length equals 13 residues. The CDR3 sequence: CSARAQGAMAQYF. CDR3 nucleotides: TGCAGTGCTAGAGCCCAAGGGGCCATGGCCCAGTACTTC.

This clonotype occurred a few times. This chain joins TRBV12-3 or TRBV12-4 and TRBJ2-5, with 7 bases aligning to TRBD2. This CDR3 comprises 16 residues. V trimming: 7 bases; J trimming: 5 bases; junction bases outside the gene matches: 16. CDR3 region: CASTSVWAGAWETQYF. The CDR3 coding sequence is TGTGCCAGCACCTCTGTCTGGGCGGGAGCATGGGAGACCCAGTACTTC.

This sequence joins TRBV29-1 and TRBJ2-1; D might be TRBD2 (5 bases). The CDR3 length is 15 residues. Germline V gene lookup returns CDR1 SQVTM and CDR2 ANQGSEA. With 4 bases removed from V and 9 bases from J, the gap between germline ends came to 22 bases. CDR3 residues: CSVGFGLEGFREQFF. In nucleotides, the CDR3 is TGCAGCGTTGGCTTTGGGCTAGAGGGATTTCGTGAGCAGTTCTTC.

This clonotype was counted a few times. The V gene is TRBV7-6, the J gene TRBJ2-7, with 8 bases identical to TRBD2. Trimming removed 5 bases from V and 2 bases from J; junction bases left unmatched: 2. Germline V CDR1 and CDR2: SGHVS, FNYEAQ. This CDR3 region has 13 residues. The CDR3 nucleotides read TGTGCCAGCAGCCGGGAGGGGCCCTACGAGCAGTACTTC. This sequence encodes CASSREGPYEQYF.

This clonotype was seen a few times. This sequence joins TRBV20-1 and TRBJ2-7; 13 bases line up with TRBD2. The tail of the sequence fits TRBJ2-5 better, so the J call may be wrong. CDR1 and CDR2 from the germline V gene are DFQATT and SNEGSKA (reference sequence). The CDR3 totals 15 residues. The CDR3 DNA sequence: TGCAGTGCTAGAGACGGACTAGCGGGAGTCGAGACCCAGTACTTC. The encoded protein is CSARDGLAGVETQYF.

The chain links TRBV6-2 or TRBV6-3 to TRBJ2-3; TRBD2 aligns across 15 bases. J gave up 5 bases and V 5 bases, and 11 bases lay outside the gene matches. The germline V gene encodes CDR1 MNHEY and CDR2 SVGEGT. There are 18 residues in the CDR3. CDR3 residues: CASSPGLAGGLLEDTQYF. The DNA of the CDR3 is TGTGCCAGCAGTCCCGGACTAGCGGGAGGGCTTCTAGAAGATACGCAGTATTTT.

This clonotype was observed a handful of times. The chain recombines TRBV28 with TRBJ2-7, with TRBD2 matching 12 bases. Trimming at V came to 6 bases and at J to 2 bases, leaving 14 bases not matched to a gene. CDR1 MDHEN and CDR2 SYDVKM come from the germline V gene. The CDR3 contains 18 residues. CDR3 nucleotides: TGTGCCAGCAGCCCGGTTACTAGCGGGAGGAGTTGGCCCTACGAGCAGTACTTC. Its protein product is CASSPVTSGRSWPYEQYF.